These 29 T cell receptor beta chains share one sample of origin, sequenced in a study of T cells in Graves' hyperthyroidism and ophthalmopathy. From RNA transcripts, TCR beta CDR3 regions were amplified. First-round RT-PCR of the TCR CDR3 relied on the HTBI primer set. TCRdb reprocessed the multiplex PCR reads with MiXCR, giving one entry per CDR3 protein. The table includes about 560,000 distinct CDR3 sequences, 46% detected once. The specimen sequenced was peripheral blood or thyroid tissue (not recorded which). All receptors come from a woman in her late teens or twenties with Graves' hyperthyroidism.

A note on this clonotype: Just one base apart from a much larger clone, this may be a read error. J is TRBJ2-7 and V is TRBV10-3, with D perhaps TRBD2 (5 bases). Germline V lookup: CDR1 ENHRY, CDR2 SYGVKD. The CDR3 consists of 14 residues. V lost 8 bases, J lost 2 bases, and 16 bases lay in between. The DNA of the CDR3 is TGTGCCATCTCGAAGTCCGGGAAGACCTACGAGCAGTACTTC. Protein sequence: CAISKSGKTYEQYF.

This clonotype was detected many times. As DNA, the CDR3 is TGCAGCGTTGTCTTCCCGACAGGGAACACTGAAGCTTTCTTT. As protein: CSVVFPTGNTEAFF. The V gene is TRBV29-1, the J gene TRBJ1-1, with D possibly being TRBD1 (6 bases). Germline CDR1 is SQVTM and CDR2 is ANQGSEA. The CDR3 consists of 14 residues. The germline V and J ends were trimmed by 4 bases and 1 base, with 13 bases remaining between them.

V and J are TRBV19 and TRBJ1-5, with a tentative D call TRBD1 (5 bases). With 8 bases removed from V and 7 bases from J, the gap between germline ends came to 15 bases. CDR1 is LNHDA and CDR2 is SQIVND in the germline V gene (reference sequence). CDR3 length: 13 residues. In DNA form, the CDR3 reads TGTGCCAGTGGCGACTCACAGGACCAGCCCCAGCATTTT. Amino acid sequence: CASGDSQDQPQHF.

V gene TRBV6-5 combines with J gene TRBJ1-2; 7 bases fit TRBD1. The ends lost 6 bases at V and 4 bases at J; junction bases unmatched: 5. Germline V CDR1 and CDR2: MNHEY, SVGAGI. CDR3 size: 13 residues. The CDR3 region is CASRQQGLYGYTF. The DNA for the CDR3 is TGTGCCAGCAGACAACAGGGGCTCTATGGCTACACCTTC.

The chain is built from TRBV10-3 and TRBJ2-7, with a weak D call TRBD2 (5 bases). The CDR3 covers 12 residues. The V end lost 9 bases, the J end lost 6 bases, and 15 bases lay between the germline ends. Per the germline V gene, CDR1 is ENHRY and CDR2 is SYGVKD. The CDR3 reads CAISVEGSEQYF. In DNA form, the CDR3 reads TGTGCCATTAGCGTAGAAGGGTCCGAGCAGTACTTC.

This clonotype was observed a few times. The CDR3 loop is CASTEGGPEAFF. CDR3 nucleotides: TGTGCCAGCACCGAAGGGGGGCCTGAAGCTTTCTTT. The rearrangement joins TRBV6-1 to TRBJ1-1, with TRBD1 as a possible D gene (6 bases). The CDR3 totals 12 residues. CDR1 and CDR2 (germline): MNHNS, SASEGT. V was pared by 7 bases and J by 6 bases, with 12 bases between.

V gene TRBV29-1 combines with J gene TRBJ1-5; maybe TRBD1 (5 bases). V was cut by 4 bases and J by 7 bases, with 11 bases left in between. The CDR3 is 12 residues long. CDR1 is SQVTM and CDR2 is ANQGSEA in the germline V gene. The CDR3 DNA follows: TGCAGCGTTGCTGTGAGGGGCCAGCCCCAGCATTTT. It encodes CSVAVRGQPQHF.

This clonotype was seen many times. V and J are TRBV5-6 and TRBJ2-5, with D possibly TRBD2 on 5 matching bases. With 4 bases removed from V and 2 bases from J, the gap between germline ends came to 9 bases. Germline V gene sequence: CDR1 SGHDT, CDR2 YYEEEE. The CDR3 loop spans 13 amino acids. The CDR3 DNA sequence: TGTGCCAGCAGCCGGGGTCCTCAAGAGACCCAGTACTTC. Its translation: CASSRGPQETQYF.

This clonotype turned up a few times. The chain couples TRBV20-1 to TRBJ1-5; 8 bases align to TRBD1. CDR3 size: 14 residues. After removal of 3 bases from V and 4 bases from J, the junction contained 5 bases not matched to a gene. The germline V gene encodes CDR1 DFQATT and CDR2 SNEGSKA (reference sequence). CDR3 bases: TGCAGTGCTAGGGGGGGACAGGCTAATCAGCCCCAGCATTTT. Translation: CSARGGQANQPQHF.

This clonotype was picked up one time. A read error is possible here, since a much larger clone lies one base away. The chain recombines TRBV7-2 with TRBJ2-2, with D maybe TRBD2 (6 bases). This CDR3 comprises 12 residues. Germline V gene sequence: CDR1 SGHTA, CDR2 FQGNSA. The CDR3 coding sequence is TGTGCCAGCAGTTACTCGACCGGGGGGCTGTTTTTT. Amino acid sequence: CASSYSTGGLFF.

J is TRBJ2-6 and V is TRBV25-1, with a tentative D call TRBD1 (5 bases). CDR3 length: 19 residues. Germline values: CDR1 MGHDK, CDR2 SYGVNS. Trimming removed 5 bases at V and 0 bases at J, with 20 bases between. CDR3: CASSPPWQGPDSGANVLTF. CDR3 nucleotide sequence: TGTGCCAGCAGTCCCCCGTGGCAGGGCCCTGACTCTGGGGCCAACGTCCTGACTTTC.

CDR3 sequence: CVYSNLFGELFF. DNA for the CDR3: TGTGTCTATAGTAACCTCTTCGGGGAGCTGTTTTTT. The V gene is TRBV2, the J gene TRBJ2-2; no firm D call. The CDR3 is made up of 12 amino acids. From germline, CDR1 is SNHLY and CDR2 FYNNEI.

Ten or more counts support this clonotype. The chain has TRBV29-1 and TRBJ1-5; D perhaps matches TRBD1 (5 bases). The CDR3 runs 14 residues. The V gene lost 5 bases and the J gene lost 1 base, with 12 bases spanning the gap. CDR1 is SQVTM and CDR2 is ANQGSEA in the germline V gene. For the CDR3, the DNA is TGCAGCGTTCGGGGGGGGTCAAGCAATCAGCCCCAGCATTTT. Encoded protein: CSVRGGSSNQPQHF. The variable domain in full, completed from reference TRBV29-1 and TRBJ1-5, reads SAVISQKPSRDICQRGTSLTIQCQVDSQVTMMFWYRQQPGQSLTLIATANQGSEATYESGFVIDKFPISRPNLTFSTLTVSNMSPEDSSIYLCSVRGGSSNQPQHFGDGTRLSIL.

V gene TRBV6-4 combines with J gene TRBJ1-6; TRBD1 matches 8 bases. The trim removed 4 bases at V and 4 bases at J, leaving 6 bases unmatched. From germline, CDR1 is MRHNA and CDR2 SNTAGT. The CDR3 is made up of 16 amino acids. In DNA form, the CDR3 reads TGTGCCAGCAGTGTCGGACAGGGAGGGTATAATTCACCCCTCCACTTT. As protein: CASSVGQGGYNSPLHF.

In its sample, this clonotype was seen a few times. This sequence joins TRBV9 and TRBJ1-2; TRBD1 agrees at 7 bases. CDR1 is SGDLS, CDR2 YYNGEE, per germline. This CDR3 has 19 residues. V lost 0 bases and J lost 3; bases outside the gene matches: 17. CDR3 nucleotides: TGTGCCAGCAGCGTAGCTTTGCTTCCCGGGACAGCGGATGACTATGGCTACACCTTC. It is translated as CASSVALLPGTADDYGYTF.

V usage is TRBV19 and J usage is TRBJ1-5, with unresolved D. Germline CDR1 reads LNHDA; CDR2 reads SQIVND (reference sequence). V was cut by 2 bases and J by 7 bases, with 18 bases left in between. CDR3 size: 16 residues. The CDR3: CASSILLSQAGQPQHF. As DNA, the CDR3 is TGTGCCAGTAGTATACTCCTTTCTCAGGCGGGACAGCCCCAGCATTTT.

The chain couples TRBV25-1 to TRBJ2-5; TRBD1 matches at 10 bases. Trimming cost V 2 bases and J 5 bases; bases outside gene matches: 5. The CDR3 spans 15 residues. Looked up from germline, CDR1 is MGHDK and CDR2 is SYGVNS. The CDR3 spells CASSEATGGSETQYF. CDR3 sequence (DNA): TGTGCCAGCAGTGAAGCGACAGGGGGCTCGGAGACCCAGTACTTC.

The J gene is TRBJ2-5, the V gene TRBV7-2, with 9 positions matching TRBD2. Trimming took 4 bases from V and 3 from J; bases not matched to a gene: 9. The CDR3 is made up of 16 amino acids. Germline V gene lookup returns CDR1 SGHTA and CDR2 FQGNSA. The CDR3 bases are TGTGCCAGCAGCTATGGGACTAGCAAGTACAAAGAGACCCAGTACTTC. It is translated as CASSYGTSKYKETQYF.

This clonotype has just a few counts. A much larger clonotype is one base distant, so this may be a read error. V and J are TRBV10-3 and TRBJ1-3, with D possibly TRBD1 on 5 matching bases. The V gene's germline CDR1 is ENHRY and CDR2 SYGVKD. This CDR3 spans 15 amino acids. The CDR3 region is CATSVRGDSGNTIYF. DNA for the CDR3: TGTGCCACCAGTGTGAGGGGCGACTCTGGAAACACCATATATTTT.

This clonotype was recorded at least ten times. The chain employs TRBV2 and TRBJ1-5; possibly TRBD1 for D (6 bases). Per germline, CDR1 SNHLY and CDR2 FYNNEI. The CDR3 extends over 14 amino acids. The V gene lost 6 bases and the J gene lost 6 bases, with 15 bases spanning the gap. The CDR3 region has the DNA TGTGCCAGCAGGGAACTGTTGGACAGTCAGCCCCAGCATTTT. It codes for CASRELLDSQPQHF.

V and J are TRBV29-1 and TRBJ1-1, with a weak D call TRBD1 (5 bases). V lost 6 bases, J lost 1 base, and 6 bases lay in between. Germline lookup yields CDR1 SQVTM and CDR2 ANQGSEA. The CDR3 loop spans 11 amino acids. CDR3 bases: TGCAGCGTAAGGGGGAACACTGAAGCTTTCTTT. It yields the protein CSVRGNTEAFF.

The rearrangement joins TRBV12-3 or TRBV12-4 to TRBJ1-6; no definite D call. This CDR3 region has 16 residues. V was clipped by 5 bases and J by 10 bases, with 21 bases between them. CDR3 sequence reads: CASSPHAIRKESPLHF. The CDR3 DNA reads as TGTGCCAGCAGTCCTCACGCGATCAGGAAGGAATCACCCCTCCACTTT.

This clonotype was detected once. This sequence joins TRBV20-1 and TRBJ1-4; 8 nucleotides line up with TRBD1. Germline V gene lookup returns CDR1 DFQATT and CDR2 SNEGSKA (reference sequence). CDR3 length equals 15 residues. The trim removed 1 base at V and 4 bases at J, leaving 5 bases unmatched. The CDR3 DNA reads as TGCAGTGCTAGAGGCGGGACAGGTCTTAATGAAAAACTGTTTTTT. It encodes CSARGGTGLNEKLFF.

On this clonotype itself: One end of the junction varies from germline; a read error may be responsible. The gene calls are TRBV10-3 and TRBJ1-2; 9 nucleotides agree with TRBD1. The CDR3 runs 15 residues. Germline V CDR1 and CDR2: ENHRY, SYGVKD. CDR3 DNA: TGTGCCACCAGTGAGTCCGGGACAGGGTTGGGTGGCTACACCTTC. As protein: CATSESGTGLGGYTF.

The chain combines TRBV25-1 with TRBJ2-7, with 8 bases fitting TRBD2. The CDR3 sequence is 15 residues long. The V and J ends lost 8 bases and 2 bases, in that order; junction bases with no gene match: 11. Germline lookup yields CDR1 MGHDK and CDR2 SYGVNS. The CDR3 coding sequence is TGTGCCAGCGGGGGGTTGGGACTAGGGGCCTACGAGCAGTACTTC. Translated, it gives CASGGLGLGAYEQYF.

This chain uses TRBV25-1 with TRBJ1-2; D remains unclear. Trimming cost V 5 bases and J 4 bases, with 14 bases left between them. The CDR3 runs 14 residues. Germline V gives CDR1 MGHDK, CDR2 SYGVNS. CDR3 nucleotide sequence: TGTGCCAGCAGTTTATCCCCCCCCAGCTATGGCTACACCTTC. Translating gives CASSLSPPSYGYTF.

The V gene is TRBV12-3 or TRBV12-4, the J gene TRBJ2-7; D is ambiguous. The CDR3 contains 13 residues. V was cut by 7 bases and J by 0 bases, with 10 bases left in between. Here the CDR3 reads CASKRGNSYEQYF. CDR3 sequence (DNA): TGTGCCAGCAAGCGAGGAAACTCCTACGAGCAGTACTTC.

This clonotype was detected only once. This may stem from a read error, because a much larger clone lies one nucleotide away. It is likely a read error, because the conserved phenylalanine at the end of the CDR3 is missing. The V call is TRBV7-2, the J call TRBJ1-1; the D gene is possibly TRBD1 (6 bases). The CDR3 extends over 15 amino acids. Germline CDR1 and CDR2: SGHTA and FQGNSA. Trimming shortened V by 1 base and J by 0 bases, and 9 bases separated the two germline ends. CDR3 DNA sequence: TGTGCCAGCAGCTTAGTGGGGGCCATGAACACTGAAGCTTTCCTT. It codes for CASSLVGAMNTEAFL.

A note on this clonotype: Germline and junction disagree at one end, which may indicate a read error. The genes are TRBV2 and TRBJ1-6; TRBD1 is a possible D gene (6 bases). Germline lookup yields CDR1 SNHLY and CDR2 FYNNEI. The CDR3 is 10 residues long. Here the CDR3 reads CTSRGSPLHF. In DNA, the CDR3 is TGTACCAGCAGGGGCTCACCCCTCCACTTT.